The T cell receptor beta chain described here comes from a study of blood T cell repertoires in COVID-19. The length of the CDR3 is 15 residues. The V end lost 5 bases, the J end lost 4 bases, and 15 bases lay between the germline ends. Germline values: CDR1 SGHTA, CDR2 FQGNSA. Assay: immunoSEQ multiplex PCR; the TCRdb copy retains only in-frame clones and omits some. The table includes 240,000 or so clones, approximately 90% detected once. The sample comprised PBMCs or T cells enriched from blood (not recorded which). The chain links TRBV7-2 to TRBJ2-1, with D possibly matching TRBD2 (6 bases). This clonotype was sampled from a man aged 45-60 years who had been exposed to COVID-19. The CDR3: CASSPPGTPYNEQFF. In DNA form, the CDR3 reads TGTGCCAGCAGCCCACCCGGGACTCCTTACAATGAGCAGTTCTTC.